Below are 4 T cell receptor beta chains sequenced from a single sample in a study of OX40 agonist ivuxolimab in advanced cancers. Library construction relied on the immunoSEQ multiplex PCR assay. TCRdb took over this immuneACCESS table, retaining in-frame rearrangements with V and J assigned. Such tables are incomplete; in checked studies, under half of the missing clones stem from an unresolved V gene, and the remainder is unexplained. In all, the sample holds some 100,000 clones, and 80% to 90% of those were seen once. Together, the top ten hold roughly 2.1% of the sample. Specimen: CD4+ or CD8+ T cells sorted from blood, collected in a trial of the OX40 agonist ivuxolimab. These receptors originate from an adult with an advanced solid tumor such as melanoma, head and neck, liver or kidney cancer.

The chain has TRBV6-1 and TRBJ2-3; D remains unclear. The germline V and J ends were trimmed by 3 bases and 6 bases, with 10 bases remaining between them. In germline, CDR1 is MNHNS, CDR2 SASEGT. The CDR3 spans 13 residues. DNA of the CDR3: TGTGCCAGCAGTGAGTTCCTTACGGATACGCAGTATTTT. Translation: CASSEFLTDTQYF.

This clone was counted a single time. The chain uses TRBV19 and TRBJ2-5; weak D call: TRBD2 (6 bases). This CDR3 has 14 amino acids. CDR1 and CDR2 (germline): LNHDA, SQIVND (reference sequence). V lost 7 bases to trimming and J lost 5 bases, with 17 bases between them. The CDR3 DNA follows: TGTGCCAGTACCCGGGGACTTCCCGGGGAGACCCAGTACTTC. Amino acids: CASTRGLPGETQYF.

The V call is TRBV13, the J call TRBJ2-4; maybe TRBD1 (6 bases). The V and J ends lost 2 bases and 5 bases respectively, with 19 bases between them. This CDR3 has 17 residues. Germline V gives CDR1 PRHDT, CDR2 FYEKMQ (reference sequence). Here the CDR3 reads CASSLTAGRGHQNIQYF. For the CDR3, the DNA is TGTGCCAGCAGCTTAACGGCCGGCAGGGGACACCAAAACATTCAGTACTTC.

The chain links TRBV4-1 to TRBJ1-1; a possible D gene is TRBD1 (5 bases). This CDR3 region has 14 residues. V dropped 4 bases and J dropped 10 bases, with 19 bases sitting between them. The germline V gene encodes CDR1 MGHRA and CDR2 YSYEKL. The CDR3 DNA sequence: TGCGCCAGCAGCCCCCATATCGGACAAGTTGCAGCTTTCTTT. It translates to CASSPHIGQVAAFF.